Below, 12 T cell receptor beta chains from the same sample are listed, as sequenced in a study of shared clonotypes between healthy human individuals (dated by TCRdb to about 2020). Libraries were prepared through the immunoSEQ multiplex PCR assay. TCRdb stores this immuneACCESS table with in-frame sequences only. Part of the clones is absent; in the studies checked, under half of the shortfall reflects unresolved V genes, and no reason is known for the rest. The sample yields some 2.1 million clones; 85% to 95% were counted once. About 1.1% of the sample lies in the top ten. CD8 naive samples consisted of CD45RO-negative cells that were positively selected for CCR7, yielding a CD45RA+CCR7+ population without TemRA cells. The sample consisted of naive CD8+ T cells sorted from blood. The cell subset or site tag for this specimen amounts to: CD45RA+CCR7+. The receptors shown here come from a man between 18 and 29 years old in good health.

J is TRBJ2-3 and V is TRBV7-3; D might be TRBD1 (6 bases). Trimming shortened V by 5 bases and J by 2 bases, and 14 bases separated the two germline ends. CDR1 and CDR2 (germline): SGHTA, FQGTGA. The CDR3 loop spans 15 amino acids. CDR3: CASSHGQSFTDTQYF. Here the CDR3 DNA reads TGTGCCAGCAGCCACGGACAGTCGTTCACAGATACGCAGTATTTT.

The chain carries TRBV7-3 and TRBJ1-4, with TRBD1 as a possible D gene (5 bases). Germline V gene lookup returns CDR1 SGHTA and CDR2 FQGTGA. Trimming shortened V by 5 bases and J by 4 bases, and 8 bases separated the two germline ends. This CDR3 contains 13 residues. DNA for the CDR3: TGTGCCAGCAGCCAGGGTCTTAATGAAAAACTGTTTTTT. It specifies CASSQGLNEKLFF.

The rearrangement links TRBV6-6 to TRBJ2-7, with D possibly being TRBD1 or TRBD2 (5 bases each). Germline assignment: CDR1 MNHNY and CDR2 SVGAGI (reference sequence). The CDR3 loop spans 14 amino acids. Trimming shortened V by 5 bases and J by 4 bases, and 15 bases separated the two germline ends. CDR3 loop: CASSNGVAGYEQYF. The CDR3 coding sequence is TGTGCCAGCAGTAACGGGGTGGCAGGGTACGAGCAGTACTTC.

The chain links TRBV6-5 to TRBJ2-7; 7 bases align to TRBD1. CDR3 length: 15 residues. CDR1 and CDR2 from the germline V gene are MNHEY and SVGAGI. The V gene end was trimmed by 2 bases and the J gene end by 2 bases; junction bases not matched to a gene: 6. The CDR3 DNA reads TGTGCCAGCAGTTACAACCCGACAGGGACCTACGAGCAGTACTTC. Amino acid sequence: CASSYNPTGTYEQYF.

The chain combines TRBV5-6 with TRBJ1-4; unclear D gene. The CDR3 covers 13 residues. V was clipped by 4 bases and J by 7 bases, with 11 bases between them. Germline V gives CDR1 SGHDT, CDR2 YYEEEE. The CDR3, as DNA: TGTGCCAGCAGCCCCTCATTGGTTGAAAAACTGTTTTTT. Protein product: CASSPSLVEKLFF.

The chain couples TRBV27 to TRBJ2-7, with D uncertain. V was trimmed by 3 bases and J by 3 bases, leaving 9 bases between them. Germline V gives CDR1 MNHEY, CDR2 SMNVEV (reference sequence). The CDR3 spans 13 residues. The CDR3 spells CASSLGTRYEQYF. CDR3 DNA: TGTGCCAGCAGTTTGGGTACGCGCTACGAGCAGTACTTC.

The V and J genes are TRBV11-2 and TRBJ2-1; D gene uncertain. Germline V gene data show CDR1 as SGHAT and CDR2 as FQNNGV. V was trimmed by 5 bases and J by 4 bases, leaving 12 bases between them. CDR3 length equals 14 residues. CDR3 sequence (DNA): TGTGCCAGCAGCAAATCCGGGCCTTACAATGAGCAGTTCTTC. It specifies CASSKSGPYNEQFF.

Note on this clone: Additional DNA sequences in this sample encode the identical CDR3. V is TRBV6-5 and J is TRBJ1-1; unclear D gene. There are 14 residues in the CDR3. V was shortened by 0 bases and J by 2 bases, with 7 bases between the two germline ends. Germline values: CDR1 MNHEY, CDR2 SVGAGI. The CDR3 is CASSYSEGNTEAFF. CDR3 DNA sequence: TGTGCCAGCAGTTACTCGGAAGGAAACACTGAAGCTTTCTTT.

The chain is built from TRBV11-3 and TRBJ2-2; D remains ambiguous. Germline V gives CDR1 SGHNT, CDR2 YENEEA. The CDR3 has 13 amino acids. The ends were cut back, 4 bases at V and 2 bases at J, with 5 bases in the middle. CDR3 DNA: TGTGCCAGCAGCTATATCAACACCGGGGAGCTGTTTTTT. Its protein is CASSYINTGELFF.

This rearrangement joins TRBV6-1 to TRBJ1-1, with D unclear. The V gene's germline CDR1 is MNHNS and CDR2 SASEGT. The germline V and J ends were trimmed by 3 bases and 6 bases, with 11 bases remaining between them. There are 13 residues in the CDR3. In DNA, the CDR3 is TGTGCCAGCAGTGAGTCAGGAATTCCTGAAGCTTTCTTT. Protein: CASSESGIPEAFF.

The chain employs TRBV9 and TRBJ1-1; no firm D call. V was cut by 4 bases and J by 0 bases, with 10 bases left in between. In germline, CDR1 is SGDLS, CDR2 YYNGEE. This CDR3 is built from 14 residues. The CDR3 spells CASSPGSVNTEAFF. The CDR3 region has the DNA TGTGCCAGCAGCCCAGGTTCGGTGAACACTGAAGCTTTCTTT.

This sequence joins TRBV28 and TRBJ1-6, with TRBD1 as a possible D gene (5 bases). This CDR3 region has 17 residues. Germline CDR1 reads MDHEN; CDR2 reads SYDVKM. With 2 bases removed from V and 7 bases from J, the gap between germline ends came to 18 bases. CDR3 bases: TGTGCCAGCAGTTTAGAGATCCCGACAGCTCTAAATTCACCCCTCCACTTT. Translation gives CASSLEIPTALNSPLHF.